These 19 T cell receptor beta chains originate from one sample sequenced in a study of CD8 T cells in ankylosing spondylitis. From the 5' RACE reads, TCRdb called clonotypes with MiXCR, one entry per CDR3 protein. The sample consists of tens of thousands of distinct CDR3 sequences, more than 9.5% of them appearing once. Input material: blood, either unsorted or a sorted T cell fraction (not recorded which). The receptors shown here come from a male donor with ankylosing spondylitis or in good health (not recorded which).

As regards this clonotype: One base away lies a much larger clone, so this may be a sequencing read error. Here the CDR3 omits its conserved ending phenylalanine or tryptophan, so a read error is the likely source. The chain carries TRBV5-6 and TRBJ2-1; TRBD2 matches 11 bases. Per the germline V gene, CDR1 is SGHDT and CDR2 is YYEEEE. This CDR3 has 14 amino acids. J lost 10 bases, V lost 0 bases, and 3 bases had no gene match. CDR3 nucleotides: TGTGCCAGCAGCTTGGCGCTAGCGGGGGGAGAGCAGTTCTAC. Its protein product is CASSLALAGGEQFY.

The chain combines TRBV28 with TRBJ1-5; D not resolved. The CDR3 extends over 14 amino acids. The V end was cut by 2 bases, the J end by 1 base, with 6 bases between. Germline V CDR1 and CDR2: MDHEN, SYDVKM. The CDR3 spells CASSLPGSNQPQHF. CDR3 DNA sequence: TGTGCCAGCAGTTTACCCGGCAGCAATCAGCCCCAGCATTTT.

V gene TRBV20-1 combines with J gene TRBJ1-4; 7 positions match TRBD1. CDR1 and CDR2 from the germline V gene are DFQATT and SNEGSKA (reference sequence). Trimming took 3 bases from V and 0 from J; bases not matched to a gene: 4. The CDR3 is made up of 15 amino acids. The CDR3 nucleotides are TGCAGTGCTAGGGGGCAGGGGGCAACTAATGAAAAACTGTTTTTT. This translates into CSARGQGATNEKLFF.

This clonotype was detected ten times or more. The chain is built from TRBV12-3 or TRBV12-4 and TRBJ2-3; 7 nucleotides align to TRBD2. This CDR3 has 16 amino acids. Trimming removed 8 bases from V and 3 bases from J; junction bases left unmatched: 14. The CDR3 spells CASPRCGFGGTDTQYF. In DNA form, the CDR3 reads TGTGCCAGCCCCCGGTGTGGCTTCGGGGGGACAGATACGCAGTATTTT.

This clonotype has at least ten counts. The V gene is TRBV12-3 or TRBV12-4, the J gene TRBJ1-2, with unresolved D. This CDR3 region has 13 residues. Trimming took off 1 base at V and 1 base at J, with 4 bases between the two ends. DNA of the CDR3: TGTGCCAGCAGTTTAGAGGATAACTATGGCTACACCTTC. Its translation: CASSLEDNYGYTF.

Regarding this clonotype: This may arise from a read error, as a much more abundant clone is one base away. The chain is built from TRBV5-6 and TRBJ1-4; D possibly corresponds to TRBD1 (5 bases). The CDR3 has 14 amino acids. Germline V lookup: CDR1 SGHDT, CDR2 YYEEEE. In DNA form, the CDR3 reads TGTGCCAACAGCTTGGGGCTGCTTAATGAAAAACTGTTTTTT. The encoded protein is CANSLGLLNEKLFF.

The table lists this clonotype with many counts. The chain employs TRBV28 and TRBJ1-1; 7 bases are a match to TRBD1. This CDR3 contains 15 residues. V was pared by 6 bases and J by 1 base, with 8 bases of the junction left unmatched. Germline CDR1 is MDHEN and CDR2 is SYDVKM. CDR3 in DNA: TGTGCCAGCAGGACCTCGGACAGGCAGAACACTGAAGCTTTCTTT. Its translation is CASRTSDRQNTEAFF.

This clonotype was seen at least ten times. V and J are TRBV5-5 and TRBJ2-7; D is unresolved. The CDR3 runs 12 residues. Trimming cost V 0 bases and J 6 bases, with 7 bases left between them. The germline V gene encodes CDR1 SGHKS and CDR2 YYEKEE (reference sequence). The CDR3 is CASSLAGFEQYF. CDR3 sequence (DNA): TGTGCCAGCAGCTTGGCCGGGTTCGAGCAGTACTTC.

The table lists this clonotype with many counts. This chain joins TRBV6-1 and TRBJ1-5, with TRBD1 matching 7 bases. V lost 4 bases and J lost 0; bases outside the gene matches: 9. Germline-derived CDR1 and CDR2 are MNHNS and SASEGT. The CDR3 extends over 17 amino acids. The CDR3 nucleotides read TGTGCCAGCAGTGCAACTACAGGGGCCTATAGCAATCAGCCCCAGCATTTT. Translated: CASSATTGAYSNQPQHF.

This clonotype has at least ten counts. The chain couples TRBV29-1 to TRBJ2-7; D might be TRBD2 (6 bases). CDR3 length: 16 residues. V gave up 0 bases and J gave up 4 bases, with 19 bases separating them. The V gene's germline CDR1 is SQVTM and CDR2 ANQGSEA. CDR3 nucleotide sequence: TGCAGCGTTGAAGATCGCCACCGGGGGTCAGGGTACGAGCAGTACTTC. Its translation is CSVEDRHRGSGYEQYF.

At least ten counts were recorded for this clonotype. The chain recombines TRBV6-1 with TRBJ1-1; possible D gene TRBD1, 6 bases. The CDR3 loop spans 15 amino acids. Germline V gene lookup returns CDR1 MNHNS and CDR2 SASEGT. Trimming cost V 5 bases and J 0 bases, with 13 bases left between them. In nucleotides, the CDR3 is TGTGCCAGCAGTCCCCTCAGGGGTATGAACACTGAAGCTTTCTTT. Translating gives CASSPLRGMNTEAFF.

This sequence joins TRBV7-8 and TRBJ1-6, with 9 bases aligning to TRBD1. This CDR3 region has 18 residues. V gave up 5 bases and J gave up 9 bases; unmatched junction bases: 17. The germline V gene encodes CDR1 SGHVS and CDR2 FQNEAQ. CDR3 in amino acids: CASSPTWDRVYLISPLHF. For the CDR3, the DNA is TGTGCCAGCAGCCCAACCTGGGACAGGGTCTATCTGATTTCACCCCTCCACTTT.

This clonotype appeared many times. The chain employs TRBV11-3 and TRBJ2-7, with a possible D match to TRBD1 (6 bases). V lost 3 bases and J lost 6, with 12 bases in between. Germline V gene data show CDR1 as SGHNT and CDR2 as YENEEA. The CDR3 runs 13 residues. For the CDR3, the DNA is TGTGCCAGCAGCTTCCAGGGGAATACCGAGCAGTACTTC. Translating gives CASSFQGNTEQYF.

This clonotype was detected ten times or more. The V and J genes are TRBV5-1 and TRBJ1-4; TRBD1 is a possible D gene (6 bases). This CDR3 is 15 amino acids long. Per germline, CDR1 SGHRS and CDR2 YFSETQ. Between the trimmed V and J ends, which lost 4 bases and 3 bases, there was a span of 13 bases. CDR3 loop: CASSLGQTPNEKLFF. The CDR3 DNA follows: TGCGCCAGCAGCCTCGGACAGACACCTAATGAAAAACTGTTTTTT.

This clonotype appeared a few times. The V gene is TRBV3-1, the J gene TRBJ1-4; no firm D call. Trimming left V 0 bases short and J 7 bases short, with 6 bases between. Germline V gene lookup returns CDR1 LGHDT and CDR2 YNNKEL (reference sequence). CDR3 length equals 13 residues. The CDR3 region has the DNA TGTGCCAGCAGCCAAGATTGGGGTGAAAAACTGTTTTTT. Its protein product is CASSQDWGEKLFF.

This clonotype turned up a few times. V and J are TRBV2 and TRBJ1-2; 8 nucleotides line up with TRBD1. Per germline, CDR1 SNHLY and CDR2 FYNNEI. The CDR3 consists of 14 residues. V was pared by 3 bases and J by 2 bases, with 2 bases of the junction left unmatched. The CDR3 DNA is TGTGCCAGCAGTGATACAGGGGGAAACTATGGCTACACCTTC. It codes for CASSDTGGNYGYTF.

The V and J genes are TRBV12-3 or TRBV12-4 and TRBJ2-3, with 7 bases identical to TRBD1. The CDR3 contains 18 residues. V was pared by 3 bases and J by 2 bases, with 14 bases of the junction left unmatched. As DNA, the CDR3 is TGTGCCAGCAGTTTCGGCAGGGGGATACCCCTATCCACAGATACGCAGTATTTT. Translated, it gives CASSFGRGIPLSTDTQYF.

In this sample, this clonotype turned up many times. CDR3 in amino acids: CASSRGGWADTQYF. CDR3 in DNA: TGCGCCAGCAGCAGAGGCGGATGGGCAGATACGCAGTATTTT. The V gene is TRBV5-1, the J gene TRBJ2-3; no firm D call. From germline, CDR1 is SGHRS and CDR2 YFSETQ. The ends were cut back, 4 bases at V and 4 bases at J, with 13 bases in the middle. The CDR3 has 14 amino acids.

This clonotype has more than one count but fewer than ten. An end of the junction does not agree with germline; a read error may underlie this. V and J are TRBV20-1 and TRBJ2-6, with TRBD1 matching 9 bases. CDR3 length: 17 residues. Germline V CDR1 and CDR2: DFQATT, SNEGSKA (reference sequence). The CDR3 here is CCAPGQGIPSGANVLTF. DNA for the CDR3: TGCTGTGCTCCAGGACAGGGGATCCCCTCTGGGGCCAACGTCCTGACTTTC.